Presented here are 15 T cell receptor beta chains from one specimen sequenced in a study of technical replicates of blood from a handful of donors (dated 2017 in TCRdb). Library preparation used the immunoSEQ multiplex PCR assay. Imported from immuneACCESS, the table was reduced by TCRdb to in-frame sequences with V and J called. These copies leave out some clones; in studies compared against another copy, an unresolved V gene accounts for under half, and the cause of the remainder is not known. Recorded for this sample are about 70,000 clones; about 95% of them occurred a single time. Of the sample, around 0.24% is held by the ten largest clones. Specimen: T cells isolated from PBMCs. The receptors originated from a human donor in good health.

The chain uses TRBV7-9 and TRBJ1-2; 11 positions match TRBD1. This CDR3 has 15 residues. The junction had 3 bases not matched to a gene; V was cut back by 2 bases and J by 4 bases. CDR1 SEHNR and CDR2 FQNEAQ come from the germline V gene (reference sequence). CDR3 sequence reads: CASSLSGTGGYGYTF. For the CDR3, the DNA is TGTGCCAGCAGCTTATCCGGGACAGGGGGCTATGGCTACACCTTC. Full variable domain (rest looked up from reference TRBV7-9 and TRBJ1-2): DTGVSQNPRHKITKRGQNVTFRCDPISEHNRLYWYRQTLGQGPEFLTYFQNEAQLEKSRLLSDRFSAERPKGSFSTLEIQRTEQGDSAMYLCASSLSGTGGYGYTFGSGTRLTVV.

The chain recombines TRBV30 with TRBJ1-2, with D possibly matching TRBD1 (6 bases). V was pared by 4 bases and J by 9 bases, with 12 bases between. Germline assignment: CDR1 GTSNPN and CDR2 SVGIG (reference sequence). This CDR3 comprises 11 residues. This chain's CDR3 is CAWTGVGSYTF. The CDR3 DNA is TGTGCCTGGACAGGGGTAGGAAGCTACACCTTC.

This rearrangement joins TRBV4-1 to TRBJ2-4; D is ambiguous. The V end lost 4 bases, the J end lost 6 bases, and 13 bases lay between the germline ends. Germline lookup yields CDR1 MGHRA and CDR2 YSYEKL. The CDR3 contains 14 residues. In DNA form, the CDR3 reads TGCGCCAGCAGCCCTGGAAGTCCAGGAAACATTCAGTACTTC. Its translation is CASSPGSPGNIQYF.

The CDR3: CATFGGDTGELFF. The CDR3 DNA follows: TGTGCCACCTTCGGGGGAGACACCGGGGAGCTGTTTTTT. V usage is TRBV11-2 and J usage is TRBJ2-2; possibly TRBD2 for D (6 bases). Germline CDR1 reads SGHAT; CDR2 reads FQNNGV. This CDR3 is 13 amino acids long. The V end lost 10 bases, the J end lost 3 bases, and 12 bases lay between the germline ends. Together with reference TRBV11-2 and TRBJ2-2, the CDR3 gives the full variable domain: EAGVAQSPRYKIIEKRQSVAFWCNPISGHATLYWYQQILGQGPKLLIQFQNNGVVDDSQLPKDRFSAERLKGVDSTLKIQPAKLEDSAVYLCATFGGDTGELFFGEGSRLTVL.

This clone came up once. The sample carries other DNA sequences with the same CDR3. This chain links TRBV30 with TRBJ1-5; D may be TRBD1 (5 bases). Germline assignment: CDR1 GTSNPN and CDR2 SVGIG (reference sequence). The CDR3 is made up of 13 amino acids. V lost 0 bases and J lost 2, with 5 bases in between. In DNA form, the CDR3 reads TGTGCCTGGAGTGTACAGGGCAATCAGCCCCAGCATTTT. Protein: CAWSVQGNQPQHF. The variable domain in full, completed from reference TRBV30 and TRBJ1-5, reads SQTIHQWPATLVQPVGSPLSLECTVEGTSNPNLYWYRQAAGRGLQLLFYSVGIGQISSEVPQNLSASRPQDRQFILSSKKLLLSDSGFYLCAWSVQGNQPQHFGDGTRLSIL.

The gene calls are TRBV4-1 and TRBJ2-7; unclear D gene. The CDR3 spans 15 residues. V was pared by 0 bases and J by 2 bases, with 11 bases between. In germline, CDR1 is MGHRA, CDR2 YSYEKL. Written as DNA, the CDR3 is TGCGCCAGCAGCCAAGAAGTAAACCGCGCCTACGAGCAGTACTTC. Its translation: CASSQEVNRAYEQYF.

In its sample, this clone was seen once. The chain joins TRBV2 to TRBJ1-2; 7 bases match TRBD1. Germline V gene data show CDR1 as SNHLY and CDR2 as FYNNEI. The V segment lost 3 bases and the J segment 2 bases; nucleotides outside the gene matches: 3. The CDR3 sequence is 14 residues long. DNA of the CDR3: TGTGCCAGCAGTGAGGGCAGGGGGAACTATGGCTACACCTTC. It encodes CASSEGRGNYGYTF.

The chain has TRBV6-5 and TRBJ2-7, with 10 nucleotides matching TRBD2. V lost 8 bases and J lost 3; bases outside the gene matches: 4. The CDR3 has 13 residues. CDR1 and CDR2 from the germline V gene are MNHEY and SVGAGI. CDR3 coding DNA: TGTGCCAGCGCTAGCGGGGGTTACTACGAGCAGTACTTC. This codes for CASASGGYYEQYF.

V and J are TRBV9 and TRBJ2-5; 8 nucleotides align to TRBD1. The CDR3 sequence is 15 residues long. V gave up 4 bases and J gave up 2 bases; unmatched junction bases: 7. From germline, CDR1 is SGDLS and CDR2 YYNGEE. CDR3 amino acids: CASSPDRGQQETQYF. In nucleotides, the CDR3 is TGTGCCAGCAGCCCCGACAGGGGACAACAAGAGACCCAGTACTTC.

The chain joins TRBV18 to TRBJ1-5; 9 bases match TRBD1. This CDR3 has 14 residues. Per germline, CDR1 KGHSH and CDR2 LQKENI. J gave up 6 bases and V 3 bases, and 3 bases lay outside the gene matches. The CDR3 DNA reads as TGTGCCAGCTCACCGGACAGGGGTGGTCAGCCCCAGCATTTT. It yields the protein CASSPDRGGQPQHF.

This clone was recorded only once. The chain is built from TRBV28 and TRBJ1-2, with D unresolved. The CDR3 contains 13 residues. The V end lost 2 bases, the J end lost 8 bases, and 12 bases lay between the germline ends. CDR1 and CDR2 (germline): MDHEN, SYDVKM. CDR3 residues: CASSLVGGVGYTF. CDR3 nucleotide sequence: TGTGCCAGCAGTTTAGTGGGAGGCGTAGGCTACACCTTC.

This chain connects TRBV18 to TRBJ1-1; 7 nucleotides align to TRBD1. The J segment lost 0 bases and the V segment lost 6 bases, leaving 10 bases of the junction unmatched. This CDR3 region has 16 residues. The V gene's germline CDR1 is KGHSH and CDR2 LQKENI. CDR3 DNA sequence: TGTGCCAGCTCCCCGGGGGAAGGGGGCTTGAACACTGAAGCTTTCTTT. Translated, it gives CASSPGEGGLNTEAFF.

The rearrangement joins TRBV7-6 to TRBJ2-7; the D gene is possibly TRBD2 (6 bases). Germline CDR1 is SGHVS and CDR2 is FNYEAQ. Trimming left V 3 bases short and J 6 bases short, with 12 bases between. This CDR3 spans 13 amino acids. The CDR3 coding sequence is TGTGCCAGCAGCTTGGCAAGCGGGCGCGAGCAGTACTTC. It codes for CASSLASGREQYF.

The chain recombines TRBV19 with TRBJ1-1, with D perhaps TRBD1 (6 bases). V shed 6 bases and J shed 6 bases, with 17 bases lying between them. The CDR3 has 14 amino acids. Looked up from germline, CDR1 is LNHDA and CDR2 is SQIVND (reference sequence). The CDR3 coding sequence is TGTGCCAGTAGAGTAGGACCTGGGGGCTCTGAAGCTTTCTTT. Protein: CASRVGPGGSEAFF. The variable domain in full, with the rest retrieved from reference TRBV19 and TRBJ1-1, is DGGITQSPKYLFRKEGQNVTLSCEQNLNHDAMYWYRQDPGQGLRLIYYSQIVNDFQKGDIAEGYSVSREKKESFPLTVTSAQKNPTAFYLCASRVGPGGSEAFFGQGTRLTVV.

V usage is TRBV7-8 and J usage is TRBJ1-2, with TRBD1 matching over 10 bases. Germline CDR1 is SGHVS and CDR2 is FQNEAQ. CDR3 size: 18 residues. The V and J ends lost 5 bases and 0 bases, in that order; junction bases with no gene match: 12. This chain's CDR3 is CASSPGDRGPGANYGYTF. The CDR3, as DNA: TGTGCCAGCAGCCCAGGAGACAGGGGGCCGGGGGCTAACTATGGCTACACCTTC.